This TCR beta chain comes out of a study (dated by TCRdb to the mid-2010s). This clonotype was counted only a few times. Its binding antigen is unknown. Nothing much larger sits one base from this clone, and base qualities are not available. The protocol used for the library was RT-PCR. The data were produced on an Illumina MiSeq. Through fastp at Q25 and MiXCR, TCRdb rebuilt clones from the public reads, retaining in-frame beta chains. CDR3 protein duplicates are merged, each entry listing the most common genes and DNA. Present in this sample are about 680,000 distinct CDR3 sequences, approximately 15% of which were seen just once. The ten biggest clones cover roughly 3.9% of the sample. The germline V gene gives CDR1 as SNHLY and CDR2 as FYNNEI. From V the trimming removes 2 bases and from J it removes 5 bases, while the gene matches leave 2 bases of the junction unaccounted for. Inclusive of the bounding cysteine and phenylalanine, the CDR3 is 14 residues long. Just CDR3 DNA is preserved here, 42 bases in frame from base 1.

This receptor was identified in a female donor in good health, serving as a healthy control. Here the chain combines TRBV2 and TRBJ2-2, with 7 middle bases fitting TRBD2. Input material: memory CD4+ T cells from blood. The nucleotide sequence reads TGTGCCAGCAGTGAAACTAGCGATACCGGGGAGCTGTTTTTT. It translates as CASSETSDTGELFF.